This passage covers 15 T cell receptor beta chains from one sample sequenced in a study of blood T cell repertoires in COVID-19. Using immunoSEQ multiplex PCR, the repertoire was profiled, and TCRdb retains in-frame clones only, with some absent. The profile shows some 46,000 clones, around 85% of them singletons. The source material was peripheral blood. Receptors originate from a woman of 80 years or more with COVID-19, enrolled during active disease.

This chain uses TRBV3-1 (or the pseudogene TRBV3-2) with TRBJ2-2, with 8 bases that match TRBD2. The CDR3 is 14 residues long. The germline V gene encodes CDR1 LGHDT and CDR2 YNNKEL (reference sequence). Germline trimming cut 4 bases from V and 6 bases from J; bases unmatched to any gene: 4. The CDR3: CASSLGLASGELFF. In nucleotides, the CDR3 is TGTGCCAGCAGCCTCGGACTAGCATCCGGGGAGCTGTTTTTT.

The chain is built from TRBV24-1 and TRBJ2-2; tentative D call: TRBD1 (6 bases). This CDR3 is built from 16 residues. The germline V gene encodes CDR1 KGHDR and CDR2 SFDVKD. The ends were cut back, 4 bases at V and 6 bases at J, with 17 bases in the middle. This CDR3 is CATSEPNSQGAGELFF. The DNA of the CDR3 is TGTGCCACCAGTGAGCCCAACTCACAGGGCGCCGGGGAGCTGTTTTTT.

The V and J genes are TRBV4-3 and TRBJ2-1, with TRBD2 matching 16 bases. V shed 3 bases, J shed 3 bases, and the junction held 14 bases outside the gene matches. CDR1 is LGHNA and CDR2 is YSLEER in the germline V gene. The CDR3 sequence is 21 residues long. The CDR3 region has the DNA TGCGCCAGCAGCCAGGACCACTACGGGACTAGCGGGAGGGGGGACTACAATGAGCAGTTCTTC. Translating it yields CASSQDHYGTSGRGDYNEQFF.

The chain carries TRBV19 and TRBJ2-1; 7 bases fit TRBD2. V trimming: 6 bases; J trimming: 8 bases; junction bases outside the gene matches: 4. Germline V gene lookup returns CDR1 LNHDA and CDR2 SQIVND (reference sequence). The CDR3 has 12 amino acids. The CDR3 reads CASSEREHEQFF. DNA of the CDR3: TGTGCCAGTAGCGAGCGGGAACATGAGCAGTTCTTC.

This chain connects TRBV28 to TRBJ1-3, with D possibly TRBD1 on 5 matching bases. Trimming cost V 3 bases and J 0 bases, with 9 bases left between them. The germline V gene encodes CDR1 MDHEN and CDR2 SYDVKM. The CDR3 consists of 15 residues. This chain's CDR3 is CASSFRVYSGNTIYF. CDR3 sequence (DNA): TGTGCCAGCAGTTTCAGGGTATACTCTGGAAACACCATATATTTT.

The chain combines TRBV11-2 with TRBJ2-5; 7 bases fit TRBD1. The J segment lost 12 bases and the V segment lost 4 bases, leaving 11 bases of the junction unmatched. This CDR3 has 13 residues. Germline loops: CDR1 SGHAT, CDR2 FQNNGV. The DNA of the CDR3 is TGTGCCAGCAGCTCAGGGGGAGAAGGAGCCGAGTACTTC. Translated: CASSSGGEGAEYF.

The chain has TRBV7-2 and TRBJ2-1; 8 nucleotides match TRBD2. With V trimmed by 4 bases and J by 4 bases, 6 bases remained unmatched. Looked up from germline, CDR1 is SGHTA and CDR2 is FQGNSA. The CDR3 has 15 residues. The CDR3 loop reads CASSSDRGGYNEQFF. CDR3 sequence (DNA): TGTGCCAGCAGCTCCGACCGGGGGGGGTACAATGAGCAGTTCTTC. The whole variable domain, filled in from reference TRBV7-2 and TRBJ2-1, reads GAGVSQSPSNKVTEKGKDVELRCDPISGHTALYWYRQSLGQGLEFLIYFQGNSAPDKSGLPSDRFSAERTGGSVSTLTIQRTQQEDSAVYLCASSSDRGGYNEQFFGPGTRLTVL.

The genes are TRBV7-9 and TRBJ1-3; 8 bases match TRBD1. The germline gives CDR1 SEHNR, CDR2 FQNEAQ (reference sequence). J lost 7 bases, V lost 3 bases, and 5 bases had no gene match. CDR3 length: 14 residues. CDR3 sequence reads: CASSFDRGDNTIYF. The DNA of the CDR3 is TGTGCCAGCAGCTTTGACAGGGGTGACAACACCATATATTTT.

The chain carries TRBV19 and TRBJ2-5; D may be TRBD2 (5 bases). V gave up 3 bases and J gave up 5 bases, with 22 bases separating them. Germline V CDR1 and CDR2: LNHDA, SQIVND (reference sequence). The CDR3 runs to 17 residues. The CDR3: CASSISLGRRERETQYF. The CDR3 DNA reads TGTGCCAGTAGTATTTCCCTTGGCAGAAGGGAGCGGGAGACCCAGTACTTC.

J is TRBJ2-3 and V is TRBV19; 11 bases agree with TRBD2. Per germline, CDR1 LNHDA and CDR2 SQIVND (reference sequence). Losses at the gene ends were 3 bases for V and 2 bases for J; bases not matched to a gene: 4. The CDR3 has 16 amino acids. The CDR3 reads CASSILAGGVTDTQYF. Written as DNA, the CDR3 is TGTGCCAGTAGTATCCTAGCGGGGGGAGTCACAGATACGCAGTATTTT. Together with reference TRBV19 and TRBJ2-3, the CDR3 gives the full variable domain: DGGITQSPKYLFRKEGQNVTLSCEQNLNHDAMYWYRQDPGQGLRLIYYSQIVNDFQKGDIAEGYSVSREKKESFPLTVTSAQKNPTAFYLCASSILAGGVTDTQYFGPGTRLTVL.

The CDR3 DNA sequence: TGTGCCAGCACTCGATCAGGGACAGTCCAAAACGGCGGCAATCAGCCCCAGCATTTT. Translating it yields CASTRSGTVQNGGNQPQHF. This chain connects TRBV6-6 to TRBJ1-5, with 7 positions matching TRBD1. The V segment lost 7 bases and the J segment 2 bases; nucleotides outside the gene matches: 20. The CDR3 contains 19 residues. Germline values: CDR1 MNHNY, CDR2 SVGAGI (reference sequence).

The genes are TRBV19 and TRBJ1-2; D perhaps matches TRBD1 (5 bases). V lost 5 bases and J 8 bases, leaving 9 bases between the germline ends. Germline CDR1 LNHDA, CDR2 SQIVND (reference sequence). The CDR3 length is 11 residues. In nucleotides, the CDR3 is TGTGCCAGTAGTCCAGGGTTGGGCTACACCTTC. It translates to CASSPGLGYTF.

The chain joins TRBV7-6 to TRBJ2-1; 11 bases align to TRBD2. This CDR3 is built from 15 residues. CDR1 is SGHVS, CDR2 FNYEAQ, per germline. Trimming cost V 5 bases and J 4 bases; bases outside gene matches: 4. The CDR3, as DNA: TGTGCCAGCAGCCTACTAGCGGGGGTTTACAATGAGCAGTTCTTC. Its translation is CASSLLAGVYNEQFF. The full variable domain, rest sourced from reference TRBV7-6 and TRBJ2-1, is GAGVSQSPRYKVTKRGQDVALRCDPISGHVSLYWYRQALGQGPEFLTYFNYEAQQDKSGLPNDRFSAERPEGSISTLTIQRTEQRDSAMYRCASSLLAGVYNEQFFGPGTRLTVL.

The chain combines TRBV28 with TRBJ1-5, with D perhaps matching TRBD1 (5 bases). CDR3 length equals 17 residues. V lost 2 bases to trimming and J lost 1 base, with 15 bases between them. From germline, CDR1 is MDHEN and CDR2 SYDVKM. The CDR3 DNA follows: TGTGCCAGCAGTTTAACGCTTGGGGGGGAGAGCAATCAGCCCCAGCATTTT. Residues: CASSLTLGGESNQPQHF.

The V gene is TRBV7-9, the J gene TRBJ2-3; 8 bases line up with TRBD2. The CDR3 loop spans 14 amino acids. Trimming cost V 5 bases and J 6 bases; bases outside gene matches: 7. Germline V gives CDR1 SEHNR, CDR2 FQNEAQ (reference sequence). The chain's CDR3 is CASSARGGQDTQYF. CDR3 coding DNA: TGTGCCAGCAGCGCTCGGGGGGGCCAGGATACGCAGTATTTT.